This TCR beta chain was sequenced for a study of blood T cell repertoires in COVID-19. Study at large: COVID-19 samples, acute and convalescent, were from the United States, Italy and Spain. The cDNA or gDNA used as material had been derived from T cells, B-cell-depleted T cells, or PBMCs.

Original analysis: Amplification of reference gene primers provided the estimated nucleated cell counts. Measured with immunoSEQ multiplex PCR; TCRdb has only the in-frame clones, and not every one. V, J and clone size derive from that table, while D and trimming were established from the DNA sequence. Of roughly 97,000 clones detected, just under 85% appear once; the ten largest clones hold more than 9%. Trimming pared 2 bases from V and 3 bases from J, leaving 13 bases between. Looked up from germline, CDR1 is MNHNS and CDR2 is SASEGT. The CDR3 length is 15 residues. The chain combines TRBV6-1 with TRBJ1-1; no firm D call. The receptor was isolated from an older man with acute or convalescent COVID-19. Sample: peripheral blood. The CDR3 is CASSEHYEGDTEAFF. The CDR3 nucleotides are TGTGCCAGCAGTGAACATTACGAGGGAGACACTGAAGCTTTCTTT.